What follows are 30 T cell receptor beta chains derived from one specimen sequenced in a study of OX40 agonist ivuxolimab in advanced cancers. Profiling relied on immunoSEQ multiplex PCR, and the TCRdb table lists in-frame clones only, not all of them. The sample gives roughly 19,000 clones, about four fifths of which show up once; about an eighth is in the top ten. Source: CD4+ or CD8+ T cells sorted from blood, taken in a trial of the OX40 agonist ivuxolimab. The receptors stem from an adult with an advanced solid tumor such as melanoma, head and neck, liver or kidney cancer.

This chain links TRBV7-2 with TRBJ1-2; D is uncertain. Trimming cost V 1 base and J 2 bases, with 14 bases left between them. This CDR3 contains 16 residues. Per germline, CDR1 SGHTA and CDR2 FQGNSA. The chain's CDR3 is CASSLVRRQKNYGYTF. The CDR3 coding sequence is TGTGCCAGCAGCTTAGTTCGTCGGCAGAAAAACTATGGCTACACCTTC. Full variable domain (remainder filled in from reference TRBV7-2 and TRBJ1-2): GAGVSQSPSNKVTEKGKDVELRCDPISGHTALYWYRQSLGQGLEFLIYFQGNSAPDKSGLPSDRFSAERTGGSVSTLTIQRTQQEDSAVYLCASSLVRRQKNYGYTFGSGTRLTVV.

The rearrangement uses TRBV30 and TRBJ2-2; 10 bases match TRBD2. The J segment lost 2 bases and the V segment lost 2 bases, leaving 2 bases of the junction unmatched. Germline CDR1 GTSNPN, CDR2 SVGIG (reference sequence). The CDR3 has 15 amino acids. The CDR3 nucleotides read TGTGCCTGGAGTAGGACTAGCGGAAACACCGGGGAGCTGTTTTTT. Its protein product is CAWSRTSGNTGELFF.

The V gene is TRBV19, the J gene TRBJ1-5; perhaps TRBD1 as D (5 bases). This CDR3 spans 16 amino acids. Per the germline V gene, CDR1 is LNHDA and CDR2 is SQIVND (reference sequence). The V gene lost 5 bases and the J gene lost 5 bases, with 19 bases spanning the gap. The CDR3 DNA reads TGTGCCAGTAGTGGGGGTCACAGAATTTCAGATCAGCCCCAGCATTTT. It codes for CASSGGHRISDQPQHF. Filled out from reference TRBV19 and TRBJ1-5, the complete variable domain reads DGGITQSPKYLFRKEGQNVTLSCEQNLNHDAMYWYRQDPGQGLRLIYYSQIVNDFQKGDIAEGYSVSREKKESFPLTVTSAQKNPTAFYLCASSGGHRISDQPQHFGDGTRLSIL.

The chain combines TRBV30 with TRBJ2-7; 7 bases agree with TRBD2. The CDR3 has 13 residues. In germline, CDR1 is GTSNPN, CDR2 SVGIG (reference sequence). Trimming cost V 2 bases and J 4 bases; bases outside gene matches: 5. The CDR3 sequence: CAWSSGVEYEQYF. The CDR3, as DNA: TGTGCCTGGAGTAGCGGGGTCGAGTACGAGCAGTACTTC.

DNA of the CDR3: TGCAGCGTTGGGACAGCTTACCAGGGAAGGTTTAGGGGCTACACCTTC. This sequence encodes CSVGTAYQGRFRGYTF. The chain couples TRBV29-1 to TRBJ1-2; perhaps TRBD1 as D (6 bases). Trimming took 4 bases from V and 8 from J, leaving 26 bases between them. There are 16 residues in the CDR3. Germline V CDR1 and CDR2: SQVTM, ANQGSEA. Full variable domain (outside the CDR3, taken from reference TRBV29-1 and TRBJ1-2): SAVISQKPSRDICQRGTSLTIQCQVDSQVTMMFWYRQQPGQSLTLIATANQGSEATYESGFVIDKFPISRPNLTFSTLTVSNMSPEDSSIYLCSVGTAYQGRFRGYTFGSGTRLTVV.

The rearrangement links TRBV11-2 to TRBJ2-1; D ambiguous. This CDR3 is built from 12 residues. V dropped 8 bases and J dropped 6 bases, with 11 bases sitting between them. Looked up from germline, CDR1 is SGHAT and CDR2 is FQNNGV. CDR3 DNA: TGTGCCAGCGAGTTTTCACGCAATGAGCAGTTCTTC. Encoded protein: CASEFSRNEQFF.

The rearrangement uses TRBV19 and TRBJ1-4; no reliable D call. This CDR3 contains 15 residues. V lost 7 bases and J lost 0, with 12 bases in between. CDR1 is LNHDA and CDR2 is SQIVND in the germline V gene (reference sequence). The CDR3 sequence: CASKSWHATNEKLFF. CDR3 bases: TGTGCCAGTAAGAGTTGGCATGCAACTAATGAAAAACTGTTTTTT.

This chain joins TRBV5-5 and TRBJ2-7, with 8 nucleotides matching TRBD2. The CDR3 covers 13 residues. V gave up 4 bases and J gave up 5 bases; unmatched junction bases: 5. Looked up from germline, CDR1 is SGHKS and CDR2 is YYEKEE (reference sequence). CDR3 nucleotide sequence: TGTGCCAGCAGCCCCGGACTAGCACACGAGCAGTACTTC. Translated: CASSPGLAHEQYF.

The genes are TRBV27 and TRBJ1-2; D unresolved. V lost 6 bases, J lost 5 bases, and 10 bases lay in between. The length of the CDR3 is 12 residues. Germline loops: CDR1 MNHEY, CDR2 SMNVEV (reference sequence). The CDR3 region has the DNA TGTGCCAGCAGCCCGATGGGATATGGCTACACCTTC. Its translation: CASSPMGYGYTF.

The chain is built from TRBV7-9 and TRBJ1-5; D unresolved. Germline V CDR1 and CDR2: SEHNR, FQNEAQ (reference sequence). The CDR3 consists of 14 residues. V gave up 2 bases and J gave up 0 bases, with 5 bases separating them. The CDR3 region is CASSLPGSNQPQHF. CDR3 sequence (DNA): TGTGCCAGCAGCTTACCGGGTAGCAATCAGCCCCAGCATTTT.

The V and J genes are TRBV7-9 and TRBJ2-1, with no clear D. The CDR3 consists of 12 residues. Trimming shortened V by 4 bases and J by 7 bases, and 8 bases separated the two germline ends. CDR1 is SEHNR and CDR2 is FQNEAQ in the germline V gene (reference sequence). CDR3 sequence: CASSYWVNEQFF. CDR3 nucleotide sequence: TGTGCCAGCAGCTATTGGGTGAATGAGCAGTTCTTC.

This rearrangement joins TRBV28 to TRBJ2-4; 8 bases match TRBD1. CDR3 length equals 15 residues. The V segment lost 6 bases and the J segment 3 bases; nucleotides outside the gene matches: 7. CDR1 is MDHEN, CDR2 SYDVKM, per germline. The DNA of the CDR3 is TGTGCCAGCAGGGAAACAGGGGGAGGCAAAAACATTCAGTACTTC. Translated, it gives CASRETGGGKNIQYF.

The rearrangement links TRBV29-1 to TRBJ1-1; D not certain. V was clipped by 6 bases and J by 2 bases, with 10 bases between them. Germline V gene lookup returns CDR1 SQVTM and CDR2 ANQGSEA. The CDR3 runs 12 residues. The CDR3: CSVTDGNTEAFF. CDR3 DNA sequence: TGCAGCGTCACCGACGGAAACACTGAAGCTTTCTTT.

The V call is TRBV27, the J call TRBJ2-2; possible D gene TRBD1, 5 bases. Trimming left V 7 bases short and J 8 bases short, with 17 bases between. The CDR3 is 14 amino acids. Germline lookup yields CDR1 MNHEY and CDR2 SMNVEV (reference sequence). Written as DNA, the CDR3 is TGTGCCAGCACTCCGATAGGGGTCGCAGGGGAGCTGTTTTTT. This translates into CASTPIGVAGELFF.

This rearrangement joins TRBV2 to TRBJ2-1; D might be TRBD2 (6 bases). CDR1 is SNHLY and CDR2 is FYNNEI in the germline V gene. This CDR3 region has 16 residues. Between the trimmed V and J ends, which lost 6 bases and 0 bases, there was a span of 15 bases. This chain's CDR3 is CASRPLLASSYNEQFF. CDR3 coding DNA: TGTGCCAGCAGGCCCTTACTAGCAAGCTCCTACAATGAGCAGTTCTTC.

The gene calls are TRBV28 and TRBJ2-7; TRBD1 or TRBD2 may be the D gene (6 bases each). V shed 5 bases and J shed 5 bases, with 16 bases lying between them. This CDR3 comprises 14 residues. Germline lookup yields CDR1 MDHEN and CDR2 SYDVKM. CDR3 DNA sequence: TGTGCCAGCAGTCTCGACAGGCGGGACGACGAGCAGTACTTC. Protein product: CASSLDRRDDEQYF.

This CDR3 reads CASSSLSGGHYEQYF. The CDR3 DNA follows: TGTGCCAGCAGCTCTCTCAGCGGGGGCCACTACGAGCAGTACTTC. This chain uses TRBV7-9 with TRBJ2-7; TRBD2 matches 8 bases. The germline V gene has CDR1 SEHNR and CDR2 FQNEAQ (reference sequence). V shed 4 bases, J shed 3 bases, and the junction held 8 bases outside the gene matches. The CDR3 covers 15 residues. The whole variable domain, filled in from reference TRBV7-9 and TRBJ2-7, reads DTGVSQNPRHKITKRGQNVTFRCDPISEHNRLYWYRQTLGQGPEFLTYFQNEAQLEKSRLLSDRFSAERPKGSFSTLEIQRTEQGDSAMYLCASSSLSGGHYEQYFGPGTRLTVT.

V gene TRBV7-9 combines with J gene TRBJ2-3; D is possibly TRBD1 (6 bases). V gave up 5 bases and J gave up 3 bases, with 9 bases separating them. CDR3 length: 13 residues. Germline V gene data show CDR1 as SEHNR and CDR2 as FQNEAQ (reference sequence). The CDR3 region is CASSATGTDTQYF. The CDR3 DNA follows: TGTGCCAGCAGCGCTACAGGGACAGATACGCAGTATTTT.

In its sample, this clone was seen a few times. This rearrangement joins TRBV4-3 to TRBJ1-1; D is unclear. V lost 8 bases to trimming and J lost 4 bases, with 8 bases between them. Germline assignment: CDR1 LGHNA and CDR2 YSLEER. The CDR3 spans 11 residues. This CDR3 is CASQSGTEAFF. CDR3 nucleotides: TGCGCCAGCCAAAGCGGCACTGAAGCTTTCTTT.

This chain links TRBV11-2 with TRBJ1-2; D is uncertain. Germline loops: CDR1 SGHAT, CDR2 FQNNGV. The length of the CDR3 is 14 residues. With 5 bases removed from V and 4 bases from J, the gap between germline ends came to 14 bases. The CDR3 nucleotides are TGTGCCAGCAGCCGTAGCAGAAAGACCTATGGCTACACCTTC. Its protein product is CASSRSRKTYGYTF.

The chain has TRBV7-2 and TRBJ1-2; D perhaps matches TRBD1 (5 bases). V lost 5 bases and J lost 4, with 11 bases in between. Germline CDR1 and CDR2: SGHTA and FQGNSA. CDR3 length equals 13 residues. CDR3 nucleotide sequence: TGTGCCAGCAGCAAATCCGACAGCTATGGCTACACCTTC. This gives the protein CASSKSDSYGYTF.

The chain employs TRBV11-2 and TRBJ2-3; no definite D call. Germline-derived CDR1 and CDR2 are SGHAT and FQNNGV. V was clipped by 1 base and J by 12 bases, with 8 bases between them. The CDR3 runs to 11 residues. CDR3 coding DNA: TGTGCCAGCAGCTTAGCACCCAGTCAGTATTTT. Encoded protein: CASSLAPSQYF.

This clone was recorded once. The chain is built from TRBV7-9 and TRBJ1-2; D is uncertain. The CDR3 length is 15 residues. The germline V and J ends were trimmed by 5 bases and 0 bases, with 13 bases remaining between them. Germline CDR1 and CDR2: SEHNR and FQNEAQ (reference sequence). The CDR3 spells CASSPSHVANYGYTF. CDR3 in DNA: TGTGCCAGCAGCCCCAGCCATGTCGCTAACTATGGCTACACCTTC. The whole variable domain, filled in from reference TRBV7-9 and TRBJ1-2, reads DTGVSQNPRHKITKRGQNVTFRCDPISEHNRLYWYRQTLGQGPEFLTYFQNEAQLEKSRLLSDRFSAERPKGSFSTLEIQRTEQGDSAMYLCASSPSHVANYGYTFGSGTRLTVV.

This rearrangement joins TRBV5-8 to TRBJ2-1; D remains ambiguous. CDR1 is SGHTS, CDR2 YDEGEE, per germline. With 4 bases removed from V and 9 bases from J, the gap between germline ends came to 8 bases. The CDR3 is 11 residues long. CDR3 DNA sequence: TGTGCCAGCAGCCCTTGGTCTGAGCAGTTCTTC. This gives the protein CASSPWSEQFF.

The chain couples TRBV29-1 to TRBJ1-2; 8 positions match TRBD1. After removal of 1 base from V and 6 bases from J, the junction contained 7 bases not matched to a gene. This CDR3 has 14 amino acids. Germline lookup yields CDR1 SQVTM and CDR2 ANQGSEA. This chain's CDR3 is CSVEAETGVHGYTF. The CDR3 bases are TGCAGCGTTGAAGCCGAGACAGGGGTTCATGGCTACACCTTC.

The V call is TRBV9, the J call TRBJ1-5; D gene uncertain. The V end was cut by 0 bases, the J end by 0 bases, with 4 bases between. CDR1 and CDR2 from the germline V gene are SGDLS and YYNGEE. CDR3 length: 14 amino acids. CDR3 region: CASSVGGSNQPQHF. As DNA, the CDR3 is TGTGCCAGCAGCGTAGGCGGTAGCAATCAGCCCCAGCATTTT.

This clone is judged medium-sized (0.01 to 0.1%). The chain carries TRBV7-9 and TRBJ2-7; perhaps D is TRBD1 or TRBD2 (8 bases each). Between the trimmed V and J ends, which lost 3 bases and 3 bases, there was a span of 12 bases. Per the germline V gene, CDR1 is SEHNR and CDR2 is FQNEAQ (reference sequence). The CDR3 runs 14 residues. For the CDR3, the DNA is TGTGCCAGCAGCTTTAGCGGGACAGGCTACGAGCAGTACTTC. It is translated as CASSFSGTGYEQYF.

The chain carries TRBV5-6 and TRBJ1-2; D gene ambiguous. Per germline, CDR1 SGHDT and CDR2 YYEEEE. V was trimmed by 1 base and J by 2 bases, leaving 12 bases between them. The CDR3 consists of 15 residues. CDR3 in amino acids: CASSLLGERNYGYTF. CDR3 DNA: TGTGCCAGCAGCTTGCTCGGGGAAAGAAACTATGGCTACACCTTC.

The chain couples TRBV27 to TRBJ2-3; possible D gene TRBD1, 5 bases. The CDR3 runs 14 residues. The V and J ends lost 6 bases and 0 bases respectively, with 10 bases between them. Germline V CDR1 and CDR2: MNHEY, SMNVEV (reference sequence). CDR3 sequence reads: CASSGRVSTDTQYF. CDR3 coding DNA: TGTGCCAGCAGCGGCAGGGTCAGCACAGATACGCAGTATTTT.

This clone was seen a single time. The chain combines TRBV9 with TRBJ2-1; possible D gene TRBD2, 6 bases. With 4 bases removed from V and 0 bases from J, the gap between germline ends came to 14 bases. Per germline, CDR1 SGDLS and CDR2 YYNGEE. The CDR3 runs 16 residues. The CDR3 sequence is CASSRTGGSSYNEQFF. Here the CDR3 DNA reads TGTGCCAGCAGCCGAACCGGAGGGAGCTCCTACAATGAGCAGTTCTTC.